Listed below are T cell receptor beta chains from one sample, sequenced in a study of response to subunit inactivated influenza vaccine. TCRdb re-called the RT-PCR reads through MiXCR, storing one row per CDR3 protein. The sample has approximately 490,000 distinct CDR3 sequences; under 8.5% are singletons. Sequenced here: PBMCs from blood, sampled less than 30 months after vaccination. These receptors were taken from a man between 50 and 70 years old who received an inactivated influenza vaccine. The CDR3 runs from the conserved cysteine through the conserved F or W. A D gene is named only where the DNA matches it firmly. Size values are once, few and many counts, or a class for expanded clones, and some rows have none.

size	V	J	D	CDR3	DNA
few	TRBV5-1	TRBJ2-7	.	CASSLGQDGNEQYF	TGCGCCAGCAGCTTGGGGCAGGACGGGAACGAGCAGTACTTC
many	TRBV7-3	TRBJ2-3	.	CASSSRLVTDTQYF	TGTGCCAGCAGCTCAAGACTAGTAACAGATACGCAGTATTTT
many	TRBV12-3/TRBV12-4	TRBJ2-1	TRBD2	CASSELAGGRNEQFF	TGTGCCAGCAGCGAACTAGCGGGGGGGCGGAATGAGCAGTTCTTC
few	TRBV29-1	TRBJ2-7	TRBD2	CSVEASGSYEQYF	TGCAGCGTTGAGGCTAGCGGTTCCTACGAGCAGTACTTC
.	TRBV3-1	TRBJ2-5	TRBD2	CASTASGRSQETQYF	TGTGCCAGCACCGCTAGCGGGAGATCCCAAGAGACCCAGTACTTC
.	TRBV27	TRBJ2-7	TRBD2	CASSSGTSGLSYEQYF	TGTGCCAGCAGTTCCGGGACTAGCGGACTCTCCTACGAGCAGTACTTC
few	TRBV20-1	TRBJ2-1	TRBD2	CSASGRVPHEQFF	TGCAGTGCTAGTGGGAGGGTCCCCCATGAGCAGTTCTTC
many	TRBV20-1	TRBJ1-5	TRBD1	CSARPDRVRNQPQHF	TGCAGTGCTAGGCCTGACAGGGTCCGCAATCAGCCCCAGCATTTT
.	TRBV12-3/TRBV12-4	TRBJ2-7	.	CASSRTDSGRTYEQYF	TGTGCCAGCAGCCGCACGGACTCTGGACGGACTTACGAGCAGTACTTC
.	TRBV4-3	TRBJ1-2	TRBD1	CASSQDTRQGAYGYTF	TGCGCCAGCAGCCAAGATACGAGACAGGGGGCGTATGGCTACACCTTC
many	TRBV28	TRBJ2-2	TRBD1	CASSPGQGPGELFF	TGTGCCAGCAGTCCCGGACAGGGGCCCGGGGAGCTGTTTTTT
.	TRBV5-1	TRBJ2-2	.	CASSLEAGNTGELFF	TGCGCCAGCAGCTTGGAGGCGGGAAACACCGGGGAGCTGTTTTTT
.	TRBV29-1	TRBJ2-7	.	CSVDSGPYEQYF	TGCAGCGTTGATTCTGGCCCCTACGAGCAGTACTTC
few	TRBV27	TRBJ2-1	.	CASSFPGKEQFF	TGTGCCAGCAGTTTTCCCGGAAAGGAGCAGTTCTTC
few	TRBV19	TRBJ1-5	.	CASSASRLYSNQPQHF	TGTGCCAGTAGTGCGTCCCGGCTTTATAGCAATCAGCCCCAGCATTTT
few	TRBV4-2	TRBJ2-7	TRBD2	CASSQEVGEGHEQYF	TGTGCCAGCAGCCAAGAGGTGGGGGAGGGCCACGAGCAGTACTTC
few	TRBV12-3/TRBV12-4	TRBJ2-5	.	CASSSGSATQYF	TGTGCCAGCAGTTCGGGCAGCGCGACCCAGTACTTC
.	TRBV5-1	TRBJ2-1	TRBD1	CASSFSAGGPHNEQFF	TGCGCCAGCAGCTTTTCGGCAGGGGGCCCTCATAATGAGCAGTTCTTC
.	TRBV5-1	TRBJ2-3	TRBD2	CASSMGLAAFNTDTQYF	TGCGCCAGCAGTATGGGCCTAGCGGCATTTAATACAGATACGCAGTATTTT
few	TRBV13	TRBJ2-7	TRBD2	CASSEGLAGEYEQYF	TGTGCCAGCAGCGAAGGACTAGCGGGAGAGTACGAGCAGTACTTC
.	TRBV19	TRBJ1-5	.	CATTHRRDQPPHF	TGTGCCACCACCCACCGGAGGGATCAGCCCCCGCATTTT
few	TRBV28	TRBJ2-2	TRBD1	CASSLLDRANTGELFF	TGTGCCAGCAGTTTACTGGACAGGGCAAACACCGGGGAGCTGTTTTTT
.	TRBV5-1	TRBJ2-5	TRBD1	CASSLEPGGEETQYF	TGCGCCAGCAGCTTGGAGCCAGGGGGCGAAGAGACCCAGTACTTC
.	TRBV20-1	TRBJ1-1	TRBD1	CSARGQGAGTEAFF	TGCAGTGCTAGGGGACAGGGGGCGGGCACTGAAGCTTTCTTT
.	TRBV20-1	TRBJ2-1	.	CSAIGGGTHNEQFF	TGCAGTGCTATTGGGGGAGGTACCCACAATGAGCAGTTCTTC
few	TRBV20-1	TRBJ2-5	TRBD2	CSARGSSGGLGETQYF	TGCAGTGCTAGAGGAAGCAGCGGGGGGTTGGGGGAGACCCAGTACTTC
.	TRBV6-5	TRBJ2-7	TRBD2	CASSYGRGQTYEQYF	TGTGCCAGCAGTTACGGGAGGGGCCAAACCTACGAGCAGTACTTC
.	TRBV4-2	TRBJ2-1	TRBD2	CASSQELAGGTNAEQFF	TGTGCCAGCAGCCAAGAGTTAGCGGGAGGGACTAATGCCGAGCAGTTCTTC
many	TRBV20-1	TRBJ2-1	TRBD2	CSAGKRGRHSYNEQFF	TGCAGTGCTGGGAAGCGGGGCCGCCACTCCTACAATGAGCAGTTCTTC
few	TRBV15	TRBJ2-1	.	CATSRAPRESYNEQFF	TGTGCCACCAGCAGAGCCCCGAGGGAGTCCTACAATGAGCAGTTCTTC
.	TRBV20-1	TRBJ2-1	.	CSARDFPGAHYNEQFF	TGCAGTGCTAGAGATTTTCCGGGGGCGCATTACAATGAGCAGTTCTTC
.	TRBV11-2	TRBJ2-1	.	CASSLEFGTNEQFF	TGTGCCAGCAGCTTAGAGTTCGGGACTAATGAGCAGTTCTTC
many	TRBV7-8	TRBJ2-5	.	CASSAIIYQETQYF	TGTGCCAGCAGCGCAATCATATACCAAGAGACCCAGTACTTC
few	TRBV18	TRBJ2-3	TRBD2	CASSPSGTSGSTDTQYF	TGTGCCAGCTCACCATCCGGGACTAGCGGGAGCACAGATACGCAGTATTTT
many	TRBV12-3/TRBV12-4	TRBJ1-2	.	CASTRGGLDGYTF	TGTGCCAGCACCAGAGGCGGTCTAGATGGCTACACCTTC
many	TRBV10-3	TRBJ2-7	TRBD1	CAITTGALGSNTYEQYF	TGTGCCATCACGACAGGGGCACTTGGGTCAAACACCTACGAGCAGTACTTC
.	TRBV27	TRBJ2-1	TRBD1	CASSAGTVYNEQFF	TGTGCCAGCAGTGCCGGGACAGTCTACAATGAGCAGTTCTTC
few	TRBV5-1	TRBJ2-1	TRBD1	CASSLRGQGVENEQFF	TGCGCCAGCAGCTTACGAGGACAGGGGGTGGAAAATGAGCAGTTCTTC
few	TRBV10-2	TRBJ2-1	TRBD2	CASKSHSGEVSYNEQFF	TGCGCCAGCAAATCCCATAGCGGGGAAGTCTCCTACAATGAGCAGTTCTTC
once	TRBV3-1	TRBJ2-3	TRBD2	CASCQLDPGLAGLSTDTQYF	TGTGCCAGCTGCCAACTCGATCCGGGACTAGCGGGGCTTTCCACAGATACGCAGTATTTT
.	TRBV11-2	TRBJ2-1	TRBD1	CASSFSTGAAYNEQFF	TGTGCCAGCAGCTTTTCCACAGGGGCCGCCTACAATGAGCAGTTCTTC
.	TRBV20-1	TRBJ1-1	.	CSARTSRASNTEAFF	TGCAGTGCGCGAACGAGCAGGGCATCGAACACTGAAGCTTTCTTT
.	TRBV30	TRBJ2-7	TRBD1	CAWSGQGKSSYEQYF	TGTGCCTGGAGTGGACAGGGGAAGAGCTCCTACGAGCAGTACTTC
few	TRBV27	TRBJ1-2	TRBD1	CASSYTGTGYGYTF	TGTGCCAGCAGTTATACCGGGACAGGCTATGGCTACACCTTC
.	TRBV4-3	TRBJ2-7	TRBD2	CASSQVHSGAYEQYF	TGCGCCAGCAGCCAAGTGCATAGCGGGGCCTACGAGCAGTACTTC
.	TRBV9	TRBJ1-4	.	CASSVAEQGFGKLFF	TGTGCCAGCAGCGTAGCGGAGCAGGGGTTCGGAAAACTGTTTTTT
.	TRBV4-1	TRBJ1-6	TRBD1	CASSHQDQGGNSPLHF	TGCGCCAGCAGCCACCAGGACCAGGGGGGTAATTCACCCCTCCACTTT
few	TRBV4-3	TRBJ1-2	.	CASSQAPRGHYGYTF	TGCGCCAGCAGCCAAGCCCCTCGGGGTCACTATGGCTACACCTTC
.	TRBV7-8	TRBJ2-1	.	CASSLAVTEQFF	TGTGCCAGCAGCTTAGCAGTGACTGAGCAGTTCTTC
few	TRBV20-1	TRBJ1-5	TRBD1	CSARPGTGLNQPQHF	TGCAGTGCTAGACCAGGGACAGGGCTCAATCAGCCCCAGCATTTT
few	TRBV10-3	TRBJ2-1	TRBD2	CAISDSSGRGTYNEQFF	TGTGCCATCAGTGATTCTAGCGGGAGGGGTACCTACAATGAGCAGTTCTTC
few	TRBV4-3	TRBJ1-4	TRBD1	CASSQPGQGNEKLFF	TGCGCCAGCAGCCAGCCGGGACAGGGAAATGAAAAACTGTTTTTT
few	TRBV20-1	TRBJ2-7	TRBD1	CSAPTDRAVYEQYF	TGCAGTGCCCCAACAGACAGGGCTGTCTACGAGCAGTACTTC